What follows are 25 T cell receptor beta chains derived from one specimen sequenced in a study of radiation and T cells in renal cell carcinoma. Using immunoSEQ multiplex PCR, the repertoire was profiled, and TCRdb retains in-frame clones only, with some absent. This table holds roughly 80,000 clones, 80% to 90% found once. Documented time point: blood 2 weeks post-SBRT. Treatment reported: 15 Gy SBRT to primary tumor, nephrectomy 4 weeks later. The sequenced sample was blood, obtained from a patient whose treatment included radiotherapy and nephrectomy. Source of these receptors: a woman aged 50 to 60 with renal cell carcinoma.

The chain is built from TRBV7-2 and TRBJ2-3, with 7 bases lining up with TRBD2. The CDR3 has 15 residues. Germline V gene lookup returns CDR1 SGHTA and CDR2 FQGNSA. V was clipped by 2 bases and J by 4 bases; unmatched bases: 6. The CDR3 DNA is TGTGCCAGCAGCTTACACCGACTAGCATCAGATACGCAGTATTTT. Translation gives CASSLHRLASDTQYF.

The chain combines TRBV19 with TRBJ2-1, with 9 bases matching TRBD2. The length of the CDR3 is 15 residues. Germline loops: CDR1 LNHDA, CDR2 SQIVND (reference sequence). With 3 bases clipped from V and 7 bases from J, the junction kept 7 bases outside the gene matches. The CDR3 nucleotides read TGTGCCAGTAGTATTGTGGCGGGAGGGCATAATGAGCAGTTCTTC. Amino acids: CASSIVAGGHNEQFF.

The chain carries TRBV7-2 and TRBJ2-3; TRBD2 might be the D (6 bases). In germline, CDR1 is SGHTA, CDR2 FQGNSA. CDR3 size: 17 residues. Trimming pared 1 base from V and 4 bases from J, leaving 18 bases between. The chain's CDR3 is CASSLERTSSGPDTQYF. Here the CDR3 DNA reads TGTGCCAGCAGCTTAGAGAGAACTAGCTCAGGGCCAGATACGCAGTATTTT.

In DNA, the CDR3 is TGTGCCAGCAGCCAACCTGGGGGTCGGAATTCACCCCTCCACTTT. Its translation: CASSQPGGRNSPLHF. This chain joins TRBV14 and TRBJ1-6; TRBD1 is a possible D gene (5 bases). The CDR3 loop spans 15 amino acids. Germline values: CDR1 SGHDN, CDR2 FVKESK. Between the trimmed V and J ends, which lost 2 bases and 7 bases, there was a span of 12 bases.

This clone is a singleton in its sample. The CDR3 DNA reads as TGTGCCTGGAATCTACTAGCCGTTGGAACAGATACGCAGTATTTT. Its protein is CAWNLLAVGTDTQYF. The chain couples TRBV30 to TRBJ2-3, with D tentatively TRBD2 (6 bases). Trimming took off 4 bases at V and 3 bases at J, with 17 bases between the two ends. Germline V gene data show CDR1 as GTSNPN and CDR2 as SVGIG (reference sequence). There are 15 residues in the CDR3.

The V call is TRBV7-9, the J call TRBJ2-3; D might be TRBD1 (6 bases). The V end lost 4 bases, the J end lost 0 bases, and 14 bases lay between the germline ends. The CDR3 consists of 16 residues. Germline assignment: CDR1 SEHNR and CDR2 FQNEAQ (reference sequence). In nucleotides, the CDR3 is TGTGCCAGCAGCTGGGCCAAGACAGGAAGCACAGATACGCAGTATTTT. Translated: CASSWAKTGSTDTQYF.

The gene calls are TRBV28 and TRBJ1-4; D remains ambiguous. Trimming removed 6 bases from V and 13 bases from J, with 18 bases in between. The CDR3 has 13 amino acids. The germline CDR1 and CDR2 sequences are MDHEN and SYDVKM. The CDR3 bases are TGTGCCAGCAGCAGAACAGCGGTCGGGGTACTGTTTTTT. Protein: CASSRTAVGVLFF.

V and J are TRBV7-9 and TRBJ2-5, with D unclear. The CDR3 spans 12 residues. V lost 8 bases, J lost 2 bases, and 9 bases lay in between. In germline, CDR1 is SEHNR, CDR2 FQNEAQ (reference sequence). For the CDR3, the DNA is TGTGCCAGCGGGCAGCCACAAGAGACCCAGTACTTC. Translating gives CASGQPQETQYF.

This CDR3 is CASSPGQGDIQYF. The CDR3 DNA reads as TGTGCCAGCAGCCCGGGACAGGGGGACATTCAGTACTTC. V gene TRBV9 combines with J gene TRBJ2-4; 11 nucleotides line up with TRBD1. The CDR3 covers 13 residues. Unmatched junction bases numbered 2, after V lost 4 bases and J lost 8 bases. In germline, CDR1 is SGDLS, CDR2 YYNGEE.

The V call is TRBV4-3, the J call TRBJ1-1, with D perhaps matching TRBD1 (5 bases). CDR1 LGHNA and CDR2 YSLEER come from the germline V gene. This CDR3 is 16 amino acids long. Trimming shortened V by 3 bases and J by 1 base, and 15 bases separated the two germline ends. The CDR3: CASSQSPREGNTEAFF. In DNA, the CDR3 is TGCGCCAGCAGCCAGTCCCCCAGGGAGGGGAACACTGAAGCTTTCTTT.

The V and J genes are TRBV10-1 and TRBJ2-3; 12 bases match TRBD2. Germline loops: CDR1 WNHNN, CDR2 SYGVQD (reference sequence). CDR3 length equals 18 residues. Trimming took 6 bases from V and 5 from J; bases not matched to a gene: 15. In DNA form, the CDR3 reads TGCGCCAGCAGCACCGGGACTAGCGGGCCCCCAGCCATAGATACGCAGTATTTT. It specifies CASSTGTSGPPAIDTQYF.

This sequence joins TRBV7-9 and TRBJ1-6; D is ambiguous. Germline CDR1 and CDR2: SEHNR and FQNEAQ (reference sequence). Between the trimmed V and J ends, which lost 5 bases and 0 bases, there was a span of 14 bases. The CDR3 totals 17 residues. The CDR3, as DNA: TGTGCCAGCAGCCGTATTCCCCAGGTCTCCTATAATTCACCCCTCCACTTT. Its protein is CASSRIPQVSYNSPLHF.

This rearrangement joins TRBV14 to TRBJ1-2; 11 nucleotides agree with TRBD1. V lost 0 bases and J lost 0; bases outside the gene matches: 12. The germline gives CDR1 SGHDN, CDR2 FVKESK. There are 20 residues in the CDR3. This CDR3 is CASSQDRDGQGAPPNYGYTF. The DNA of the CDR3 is TGTGCCAGCAGCCAAGATCGGGATGGACAGGGGGCGCCCCCTAACTATGGCTACACCTTC.

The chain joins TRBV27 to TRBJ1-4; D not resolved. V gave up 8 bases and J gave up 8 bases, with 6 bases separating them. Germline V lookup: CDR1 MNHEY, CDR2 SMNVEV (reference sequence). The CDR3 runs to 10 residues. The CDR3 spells CASPPEKLFF. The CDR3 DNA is TGTGCCAGCCCCCCGGAAAAACTGTTTTTT. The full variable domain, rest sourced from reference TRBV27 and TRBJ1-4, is EAQVTQNPRYLITVTGKKLTVTCSQNMNHEYMSWYRQDPGLGLRQIYYSMNVEVTDKGDVPEGYKVSRKEKRNFPLILESPSPNQTSLYFCASPPEKLFFGSGTQLSVL.

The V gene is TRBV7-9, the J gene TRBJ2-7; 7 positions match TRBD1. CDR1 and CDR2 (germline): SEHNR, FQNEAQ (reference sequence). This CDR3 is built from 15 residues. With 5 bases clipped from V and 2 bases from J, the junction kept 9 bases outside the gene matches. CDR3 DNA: TGTGCCAGCAGCACCCGGGACAGTTACGCCTACGAGCAGTACTTC. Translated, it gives CASSTRDSYAYEQYF.

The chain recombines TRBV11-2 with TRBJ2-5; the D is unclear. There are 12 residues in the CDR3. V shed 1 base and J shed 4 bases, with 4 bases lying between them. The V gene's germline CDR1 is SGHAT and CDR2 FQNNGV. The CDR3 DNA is TGTGCCAGCAGCTTAGTTGGAGAGACCCAGTACTTC. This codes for CASSLVGETQYF.

The CDR3 nucleotides read TGCGCCAGCAGCTTGGCCATGGGCGGGAGGGCCACGGATACGCAGTATTTT. Its translation is CASSLAMGGRATDTQYF. The genes are TRBV5-1 and TRBJ2-3, with 9 nucleotides matching TRBD2. Germline assignment: CDR1 SGHRS and CDR2 YFSETQ. The CDR3 contains 17 residues. V was pared by 0 bases and J by 6 bases, with 11 bases of the junction left unmatched. Using reference TRBV5-1 and TRBJ2-3 for the parts outside the CDR3, the full variable domain is KAGVTQTPRYLIKTRGQQVTLSCSPISGHRSVSWYQQTPGQGLQFLFEYFSETQRNKGNFPGRFSGRQFSNSRSEMNVSTLELGDSALYLCASSLAMGGRATDTQYFGPGTRLTVL.

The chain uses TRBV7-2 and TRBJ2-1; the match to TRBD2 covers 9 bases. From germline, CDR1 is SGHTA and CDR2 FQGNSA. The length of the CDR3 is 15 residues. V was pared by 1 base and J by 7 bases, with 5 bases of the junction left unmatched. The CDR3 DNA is TGTGCCAGCAGCTTAGAGGCGGGGGGGAGGAATGAGCAGTTCTTC. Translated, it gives CASSLEAGGRNEQFF.

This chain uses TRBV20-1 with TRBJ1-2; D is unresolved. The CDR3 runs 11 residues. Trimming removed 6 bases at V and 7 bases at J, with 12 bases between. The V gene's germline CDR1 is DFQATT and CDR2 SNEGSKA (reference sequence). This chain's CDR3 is CSATIWTGYTF. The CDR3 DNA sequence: TGCAGTGCCACCATTTGGACTGGCTACACCTTC.

The CDR3 loop reads CASSNSGGGTDTQYF. CDR3 nucleotides: TGTGCCAGCAGCAATAGCGGGGGGGGCACAGATACGCAGTATTTT. The V and J genes are TRBV9 and TRBJ2-3, with 11 bases lining up with TRBD2. This CDR3 is built from 15 residues. Unmatched junction bases numbered 2, after V lost 4 bases and J lost 1 base. From germline, CDR1 is SGDLS and CDR2 YYNGEE.

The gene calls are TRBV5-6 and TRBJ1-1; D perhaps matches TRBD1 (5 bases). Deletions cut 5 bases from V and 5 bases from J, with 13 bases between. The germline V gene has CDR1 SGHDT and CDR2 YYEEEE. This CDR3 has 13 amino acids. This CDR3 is CASRGRGWTEAFF. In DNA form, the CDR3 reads TGTGCCAGCAGGGGGAGGGGTTGGACTGAAGCTTTCTTT.

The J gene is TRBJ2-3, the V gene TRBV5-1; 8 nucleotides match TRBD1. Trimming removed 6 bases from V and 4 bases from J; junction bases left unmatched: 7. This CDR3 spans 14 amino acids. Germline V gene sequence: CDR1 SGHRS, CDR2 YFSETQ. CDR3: CASTPQGASDTQYF. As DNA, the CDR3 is TGCGCCAGCACCCCTCAGGGGGCGTCAGATACGCAGTATTTT.

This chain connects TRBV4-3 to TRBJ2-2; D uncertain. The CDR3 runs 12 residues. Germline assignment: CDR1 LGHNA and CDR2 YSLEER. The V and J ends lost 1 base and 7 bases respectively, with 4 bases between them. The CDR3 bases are TGCGCCAGCAGCCAAGTAAGCGGGGAGCTGTTTTTT. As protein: CASSQVSGELFF.

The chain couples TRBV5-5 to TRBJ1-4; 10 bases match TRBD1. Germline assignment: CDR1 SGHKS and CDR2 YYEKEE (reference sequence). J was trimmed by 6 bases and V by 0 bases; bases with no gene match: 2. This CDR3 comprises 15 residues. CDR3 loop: CASSLVGTGDEKLFF. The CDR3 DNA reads TGTGCCAGCAGCTTGGTTGGGACAGGGGATGAAAAACTGTTTTTT. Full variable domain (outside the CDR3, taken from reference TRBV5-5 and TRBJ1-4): DAGVTQSPTHLIKTRGQQVTLRCSPISGHKSVSWYQQVLGQGPQFIFQYYEKEERGRGNFPDRFSARQFPNYSSELNVNALLLGDSALYLCASSLVGTGDEKLFFGSGTQLSVL.

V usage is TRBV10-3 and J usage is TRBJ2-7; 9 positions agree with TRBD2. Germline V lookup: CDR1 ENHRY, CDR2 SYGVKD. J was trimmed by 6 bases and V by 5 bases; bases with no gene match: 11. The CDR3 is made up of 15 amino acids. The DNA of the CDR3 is TGTGCCATCAGTAGGGCCGGCGGCGGGGGGGTCGAGCAGTACTTC. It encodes CAISRAGGGGVEQYF.